This T cell receptor beta chain originates from a study of T cell repertoires in cytomegalovirus infection. Turning to the study itself: Peptides in the study included HLA-C-restricted and HLA-B-restricted CMV epitopes.

Concerning this clonotype itself: Its antigen is not identified.

This CDR3 has 14 residues. Trimming removed 1 base at V and 4 bases at J, with 7 bases between. Germline CDR1 LGHNA, CDR2 YNFKEQ. Study-level points and caveats: The study found HLA-C-restricted CMV-specific TCR beta clonotypes dominating the ex vivo response.

TCRdb analysed the reads with MiXCR anew, one entry per CDR3 protein. The profile shows some 320,000 distinct CDR3 sequences, approximately 32% of them singletons. The gene calls are TRBV4-2 and TRBJ1-4, with D unclear. The source material was cultured PBMCs, sampled from culture after CMV antigen stimulation. The clonotype was recovered from a human donor in good health (CMV status not recorded). Some clones in this sample may be carry-over from other donors' samples. The CDR3 DNA reads TGTGCCAGCAGCCAAGGCCAGAGTAATGAAAAACTGTTTTTT. This gives the protein CASSQGQSNEKLFF.